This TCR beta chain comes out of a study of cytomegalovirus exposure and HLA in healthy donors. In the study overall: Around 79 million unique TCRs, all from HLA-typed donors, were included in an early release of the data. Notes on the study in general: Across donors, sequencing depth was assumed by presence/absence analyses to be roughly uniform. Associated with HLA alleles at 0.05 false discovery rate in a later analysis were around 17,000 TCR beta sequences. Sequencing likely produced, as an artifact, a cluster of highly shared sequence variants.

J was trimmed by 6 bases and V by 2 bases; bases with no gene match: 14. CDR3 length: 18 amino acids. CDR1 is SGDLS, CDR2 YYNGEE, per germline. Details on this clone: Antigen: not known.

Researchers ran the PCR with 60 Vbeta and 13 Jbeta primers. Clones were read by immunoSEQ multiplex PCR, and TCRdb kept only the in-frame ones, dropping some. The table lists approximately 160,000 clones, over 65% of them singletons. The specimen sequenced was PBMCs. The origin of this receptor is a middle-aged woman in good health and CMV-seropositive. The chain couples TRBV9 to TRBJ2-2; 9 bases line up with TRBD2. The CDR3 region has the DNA TGTGCCAGCAGCGTCCTCCCTAGCGGGGCCTCGTCCGCCGGGGAGCTGTTTTTT. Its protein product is CASSVLPSGASSAGELFF.